The entry below describes one T cell receptor (beta chain). V lost 4 bases and J lost 7; bases outside the gene matches: 4. The CDR3 spans 13 residues. The germline gives CDR1 SQVTM, CDR2 ANQGSEA. The sample comes from a study of blood T cell repertoires in COVID-19. The data were produced by immunoSEQ multiplex PCR, yet TCRdb's version contains in-frame clones alone and is incomplete. The sample has 150,000 to 200,000 clones; approximately 81% are singletons. Sequencing used peripheral blood. The J gene is TRBJ1-6, the V gene TRBV29-1; 7 bases line up with TRBD1. This TCR came from a human donor with acute or convalescent COVID-19. The donor label of this sample is uncertain. The CDR3 reads CSVAGGPNSPLHF. The CDR3 DNA reads TGCAGCGTTGCAGGGGGACCCAATTCACCCCTCCACTTT.